This TCR beta chain was retrieved from a study of CD8+CD57+ T cells in acquired aplastic anemia. Study-wide points: Controls and patients did not differ significantly in CD8+ Simpson's diversity.

Regarding this clonotype: Antigen specificity is unknown.

Genomic DNA acted as the template from which TCR beta VDJ combination and CDR3 sequence profiling were carried out. TCRdb reanalysed the reads using MiXCR and keeps one entry per CDR3 protein. The data hold roughly 250,000 distinct CDR3 sequences, with around 45% observed a single time. Individuals selected for sequencing had exhibited CD8+CD57+ cell expansion on flow cytometry. Germline V gene lookup returns CDR1 MGHDK and CDR2 SYGVNS. This CDR3 contains 18 residues. With 1 base clipped from V and 2 bases from J, the junction kept 6 bases outside the gene matches. The rearrangement uses TRBV25-1 and TRBJ1-4, with 11 bases identical to TRBD1. The specimen was sorted CD4+, CD8+, or CD8+CD57+ T cells (not recorded which) from PBMCs. This TCR derives from a human donor with aplastic anemia. For the CDR3, the DNA is TGTGCCAGCAGTGAATGGGGACAGGGGGATTGGACTAATGAAAAACTGTTTTTT. Translating gives CASSEWGQGDWTNEKLFF.